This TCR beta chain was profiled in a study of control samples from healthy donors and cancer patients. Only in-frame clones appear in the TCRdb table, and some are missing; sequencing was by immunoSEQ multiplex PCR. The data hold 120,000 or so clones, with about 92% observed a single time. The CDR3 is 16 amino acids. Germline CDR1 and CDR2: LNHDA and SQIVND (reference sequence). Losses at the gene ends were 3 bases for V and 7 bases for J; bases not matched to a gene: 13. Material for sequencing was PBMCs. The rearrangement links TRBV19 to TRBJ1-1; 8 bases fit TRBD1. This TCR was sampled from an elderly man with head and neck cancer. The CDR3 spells CASSIGTGGRWDEAFF. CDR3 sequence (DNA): TGTGCCAGTAGTATTGGAACAGGGGGTCGGTGGGATGAAGCTTTCTTT.